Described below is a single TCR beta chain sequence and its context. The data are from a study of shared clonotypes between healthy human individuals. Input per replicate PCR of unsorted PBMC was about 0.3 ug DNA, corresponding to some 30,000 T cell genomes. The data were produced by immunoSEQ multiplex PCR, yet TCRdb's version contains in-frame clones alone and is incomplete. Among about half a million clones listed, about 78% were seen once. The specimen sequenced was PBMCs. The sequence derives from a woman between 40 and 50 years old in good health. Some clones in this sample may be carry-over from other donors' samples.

This chain's CDR3 is CASSPPGPVRETQYF. The DNA for the CDR3 is TGTGCCAGCAGTCCTCCGGGACCAGTTCGTGAGACCCAGTACTTC. This chain uses TRBV28 with TRBJ2-5; possibly TRBD1 or TRBD2 for D (5 bases each). The germline CDR1 and CDR2 sequences are MDHEN and SYDVKM. Trimming cost V 5 bases and J 5 bases, with 18 bases left between them. The CDR3 loop spans 15 amino acids. The full variable domain, completed using reference TRBV28 and TRBJ2-5, is DVKVTQSSRYLVKRTGEKVFLECVQDMDHENMFWYRQDPGLGLRLIYFSYDVKMKEKGDIPEGYSVSREKKERFSLILESASTNQTSMYLCASSPPGPVRETQYFGPGTRLLVL.